These 27 T cell receptor beta chains share one sample of origin, sequenced in a study of T cells after yellow fever vaccination. TCRdb ran MiXCR on the 5' RACE reads and lists one entry per CDR3 protein. Of approximately 330,000 distinct CDR3 sequences in the sample, roughly an eighth were seen once. This specimen consisted of CD4+ T cells sorted from PBMCs, obtained 15 days after the yellow fever booster vaccination. The receptors come from a man aged 18 to 30 who received the YFV17D yellow fever vaccine.

The chain links TRBV4-1 to TRBJ2-5, with a possible D match to TRBD2 (6 bases). From germline, CDR1 is MGHRA and CDR2 YSYEKL. V was shortened by 0 bases and J by 5 bases, with 13 bases between the two germline ends. This CDR3 contains 15 residues. This CDR3 is CASSQEGLAMETQYF. The CDR3 region has the DNA TGCGCCAGCAGCCAAGAAGGGCTAGCGATGGAGACCCAGTACTTC.

The J gene is TRBJ1-6, the V gene TRBV20-1, with D possibly being TRBD1 (6 bases). This CDR3 has 15 amino acids. Germline V gene sequence: CDR1 DFQATT, CDR2 SNEGSKA (reference sequence). V dropped 6 bases and J dropped 8 bases, with 20 bases sitting between them. This CDR3 reads CSAQRVAGVYSPLHF. The CDR3 DNA is TGCAGTGCCCAACGGGTGGCAGGGGTTTATTCACCCCTCCACTTT.

The chain couples TRBV5-1 to TRBJ2-6; D ambiguous. Trimming took off 0 bases at V and 0 bases at J, with 7 bases between the two ends. The CDR3 has 16 residues. Per germline, CDR1 SGHRS and CDR2 YFSETQ. CDR3 residues: CASSLELTSGANVLTF. CDR3 DNA: TGCGCCAGCAGCTTGGAACTGACCTCTGGGGCCAACGTCCTGACTTTC.

The chain links TRBV7-8 to TRBJ1-2; weak D call: TRBD1 (6 bases). Germline V gives CDR1 SGHVS, CDR2 FQNEAQ. With 5 bases removed from V and 2 bases from J, the gap between germline ends came to 12 bases. The CDR3 extends over 14 amino acids. The DNA of the CDR3 is TGTGCCAGCAGCACCCGGGACACCAACTATGGCTACACCTTC. As protein: CASSTRDTNYGYTF.

The chain has TRBV7-2 and TRBJ1-6; D gene ambiguous. CDR1 and CDR2 from the germline V gene are SGHTA and FQGNSA. This CDR3 has 14 residues. V dropped 5 bases and J dropped 15 bases, with 20 bases sitting between them. CDR3: CASSPTGTRPLLHF. The CDR3 DNA reads TGTGCCAGCAGCCCGACTGGAACCCGCCCTCTCCTCCACTTT. Drawing the rest from reference TRBV7-2 and TRBJ1-6, the complete variable domain is GAGVSQSPSNKVTEKGKDVELRCDPISGHTALYWYRQSLGQGLEFLIYFQGNSAPDKSGLPSDRFSAERTGGSVSTLTIQRTQQEDSAVYLCASSPTGTRPLLHFGNGTRLTVT.

This clonotype was counted a single time. The rearrangement links TRBV7-9 to TRBJ1-1; D perhaps matches TRBD1 (5 bases). The CDR3 totals 13 residues. V shed 5 bases and J shed 7 bases, with 14 bases lying between them. Per the germline V gene, CDR1 is SEHNR and CDR2 is FQNEAQ (reference sequence). The CDR3 reads CASSRIRDLEAFF. CDR3 nucleotides: TGTGCCAGCAGCCGAATCCGGGACCTTGAAGCTTTCTTT.

This clonotype was observed a few times. The chain employs TRBV4-3 and TRBJ1-5; D is perhaps TRBD1 (6 bases). The CDR3 consists of 15 residues. The V gene's germline CDR1 is LGHNA and CDR2 YSLEER. The germline V and J ends were trimmed by 1 base and 2 bases, with 9 bases remaining between them. CDR3 sequence reads: CASSQVGGGNQPQHF. CDR3 coding DNA: TGCGCCAGCAGCCAAGTGGGGGGCGGCAATCAGCCCCAGCATTTT.

There are a few counts of this clonotype. This chain links TRBV29-1 with TRBJ1-1; 7 positions match TRBD1. Germline-derived CDR1 and CDR2 are SQVTM and ANQGSEA. J lost 4 bases, V lost 7 bases, and 12 bases had no gene match. The CDR3 runs 14 residues. CDR3 protein: CSGQRGPRGTEAFF. CDR3 in DNA: TGCAGCGGACAAAGGGGGCCCCGTGGCACTGAAGCTTTCTTT.

This clonotype was counted between two and nine times. The J gene is TRBJ1-1, the V gene TRBV20-1, with D perhaps matching TRBD1 (6 bases). CDR1 is DFQATT, CDR2 SNEGSKA, per germline (reference sequence). The V end was cut by 4 bases, the J end by 6 bases, with 15 bases between. The CDR3 runs 13 residues. CDR3 bases: TGCAGTGCTAACGACAGGCTTGGGTCTGAAGCTTTCTTT. The encoded protein is CSANDRLGSEAFF.

The chain couples TRBV20-1 to TRBJ2-1; 10 bases match TRBD1. Germline CDR1 DFQATT, CDR2 SNEGSKA (reference sequence). The ends lost 4 bases at V and 5 bases at J; junction bases unmatched: 5. This CDR3 spans 14 amino acids. CDR3 in DNA: TGCAGTGCTATTCCGGGACAGGGGAACAATGAGCAGTTCTTC. Encoded protein: CSAIPGQGNNEQFF.

This clonotype was counted only a few times. The chain links TRBV7-9 to TRBJ2-3; no definite D call. Per germline, CDR1 SEHNR and CDR2 FQNEAQ (reference sequence). The CDR3 consists of 16 residues. V lost 2 bases, J lost 5 bases, and 17 bases lay in between. The CDR3 protein is CASSLWSGPSGDTQYF. CDR3 DNA sequence: TGTGCCAGCAGCTTATGGTCCGGGCCCTCAGGAGATACGCAGTATTTT. The full variable domain, with the rest looked up from reference TRBV7-9 and TRBJ2-3, is DTGVSQNPRHKITKRGQNVTFRCDPISEHNRLYWYRQTLGQGPEFLTYFQNEAQLEKSRLLSDRFSAERPKGSFSTLEIQRTEQGDSAMYLCASSLWSGPSGDTQYFGPGTRLTVL.

This clonotype was counted many times. J is TRBJ2-7 and V is TRBV4-1; weak D call: TRBD1 (6 bases). V was trimmed by 0 bases and J by 4 bases, leaving 10 bases between them. Germline lookup yields CDR1 MGHRA and CDR2 YSYEKL. The CDR3 sequence is 14 residues long. The CDR3, as DNA: TGCGCCAGCAGCCAAGAGCAGGGGCGGTACGAGCAGTACTTC. Translating gives CASSQEQGRYEQYF.

This clonotype showed up just a few times. J is TRBJ1-6 and V is TRBV23-1, with D unclear. TRBV23-1 counts as an open reading frame of uncertain function. The CDR3 runs to 10 residues. Trimming shortened V by 8 bases and J by 11 bases, and 7 bases separated the two germline ends. CDR3 nucleotide sequence: TGCGCCAGCCATCTGACACCCCTCCACTTT. The encoded protein is CASHLTPLHF.

This clonotype has just a few counts. V usage is TRBV6-1 and J usage is TRBJ2-5; D is possibly TRBD1 or TRBD2 (5 bases each). Trimming cost V 9 bases and J 7 bases, with 15 bases left between them. This CDR3 has 12 amino acids. The V gene's germline CDR1 is MNHNS and CDR2 SASEGT. The DNA for the CDR3 is TGTGCCAGTTGGGACGACCGGTGGACCCAGTACTTC. It yields the protein CASWDDRWTQYF.

This clonotype was detected only a few times. This chain joins TRBV6-6 and TRBJ1-2; tentatively, D is TRBD1 (6 bases). The germline V gene has CDR1 MNHNY and CDR2 SVGAGI (reference sequence). The V end was cut by 5 bases, the J end by 5 bases, with 21 bases between. The CDR3 has 16 amino acids. Here the CDR3 DNA reads TGTGCCAGCAGTAGGGGAGACAGGTCAGCAAATTATGGCTACACCTTC. As protein: CASSRGDRSANYGYTF.

A few counts support this clonotype. This chain joins TRBV5-1 and TRBJ1-6; TRBD1 might be the D (6 bases). CDR1 SGHRS and CDR2 YFSETQ come from the germline V gene. The CDR3 is 15 residues long. The V end lost 0 bases, the J end lost 6 bases, and 10 bases lay between the germline ends. CDR3 coding DNA: TGCGCCAGCAGCTTGGACAGGGTTGGTAATTCACCCCTCCACTTT. Translating it yields CASSLDRVGNSPLHF.

This clonotype was seen a handful of times. J is TRBJ2-5 and V is TRBV9; D is unclear. V was trimmed by 3 bases and J by 0 bases, leaving 9 bases between them. The CDR3 totals 14 residues. In germline, CDR1 is SGDLS, CDR2 YYNGEE. The CDR3 nucleotides are TGTGCCAGCAGCGCCCAGGTCAACCAAGAGACCCAGTACTTC. Its protein product is CASSAQVNQETQYF.

This sequence joins TRBV15 and TRBJ2-5; D is undetermined. The CDR3 consists of 14 residues. Per germline, CDR1 LNHNV and CDR2 YYDKDF (reference sequence). V shed 0 bases and J shed 2 bases, with 7 bases lying between them. CDR3: CATSRDMAQETQYF. The CDR3 DNA reads TGTGCCACCAGCAGAGATATGGCTCAAGAGACCCAGTACTTC. The full variable domain, in which reference TRBV15 and TRBJ2-5 provide the parts outside the CDR3, is DAMVIQNPRYQVTQFGKPVTLSCSQTLNHNVMYWYQQKSSQAPKLLFHYYDKDFNNEADTPDNFQSRRPNTSFCFLDIRSPGLGDTAMYLCATSRDMAQETQYFGPGTRLLVL.

The CDR3 loop is CASSLAGDRGYEQYF. CDR3 DNA: TGTGCCAGCAGCTTAGCTGGGGACAGAGGATACGAGCAGTACTTC. This chain joins TRBV7-2 and TRBJ2-7; TRBD1 agrees at 7 bases. Germline assignment: CDR1 SGHTA and CDR2 FQGNSA. With V trimmed by 0 bases and J by 4 bases, 6 bases remained unmatched. The CDR3 is 15 residues long.

The sample holds a few counts of this clonotype. The gene calls are TRBV7-2 and TRBJ2-5, with D perhaps assigned TRBD1 or TRBD2 (5 bases each). CDR3 length: 17 amino acids. Germline lookup yields CDR1 SGHTA and CDR2 FQGNSA. V was clipped by 3 bases and J by 5 bases, with 22 bases between them. The CDR3 nucleotides are TGTGCCAGCAGCTTGGCCACCAATCCTAGGGGCGGGGAGACCCAGTACTTC. Amino acids: CASSLATNPRGGETQYF.

This clonotype appeared a few times. The V and J genes are TRBV28 and TRBJ1-5; a possible D gene is TRBD1 (5 bases). CDR1 is MDHEN, CDR2 SYDVKM, per germline. The CDR3 consists of 12 residues. V lost 8 bases and J lost 9, with 14 bases in between. The CDR3, as DNA: TGTGCCAGCTCCTGGGGGGACGGGCCCCAGCATTTT. It encodes CASSWGDGPQHF. Variable domain in full (rest from reference TRBV28 and TRBJ1-5): DVKVTQSSRYLVKRTGEKVFLECVQDMDHENMFWYRQDPGLGLRLIYFSYDVKMKEKGDIPEGYSVSREKKERFSLILESASTNQTSMYLCASSWGDGPQHFGDGTRLSIL.

The sample holds a few counts of this clonotype. The chain links TRBV12-3 or TRBV12-4 to TRBJ2-3; D may be TRBD2 (5 bases). The CDR3 loop spans 15 amino acids. The V end lost 2 bases, the J end lost 2 bases, and 11 bases lay between the germline ends. CDR3 in amino acids: CASSLPGLLTDTQYF. The CDR3 nucleotides read TGTGCCAGCAGTTTACCCGGACTCCTCACAGATACGCAGTATTTT.

The chain recombines TRBV6-5 with TRBJ1-5, with a tentative D call TRBD1 (5 bases). The V gene lost 5 bases and the J gene lost 7 bases, with 12 bases spanning the gap. The CDR3 loop spans 13 amino acids. CDR1 is MNHEY, CDR2 SVGAGI, per germline. CDR3 in DNA: TGTGCCAGCAGTGGACGGGGACGGCAGCCCCAGCATTTT. Protein sequence: CASSGRGRQPQHF.

The DNA of the CDR3 is TGTGCCAGTACCCCACAGGGGACCTCTTTCAGCTACACCTTC. Protein product: CASTPQGTSFSYTF. The chain employs TRBV19 and TRBJ1-2; 7 bases are a match to TRBD1. Per the germline V gene, CDR1 is LNHDA and CDR2 is SQIVND (reference sequence). Trimming cost V 7 bases and J 9 bases; bases outside gene matches: 14. This CDR3 has 14 residues.

The chain is built from TRBV12-3 or TRBV12-4 and TRBJ2-2; tentatively, D is TRBD2 (7 bases). Deletions cut 5 bases from V and 5 bases from J, with 24 bases between. This CDR3 comprises 18 residues. CDR3 residues: CASSPKGRGSFETGELFF. Written as DNA, the CDR3 is TGTGCCAGCAGTCCAAAGGGGAGGGGGAGTTTCGAAACCGGGGAGCTGTTTTTT.

In this sample, this clonotype turned up a few times. The gene calls are TRBV18 and TRBJ1-4; 8 positions agree with TRBD1. Germline loops: CDR1 KGHSH, CDR2 LQKENI. The CDR3 contains 15 residues. Unmatched junction bases numbered 5, after V lost 2 bases and J lost 6 bases. The CDR3 is CASSPRTGNDEKLFF. DNA of the CDR3: TGTGCCAGCTCACCAAGGACAGGGAACGATGAAAAACTGTTTTTT.

Only a few counts were recorded for this clonotype. The J gene is TRBJ2-3, the V gene TRBV6-4, with D possibly matching TRBD1 (6 bases). The V gene's germline CDR1 is MRHNA and CDR2 SNTAGT. Trimming cost V 8 bases and J 0 bases, with 12 bases left between them. The CDR3 sequence is 14 residues long. This CDR3 reads CASATGFSTDTQYF. The CDR3 region has the DNA TGTGCCAGCGCGACAGGATTTAGCACAGATACGCAGTATTTT.